Included here is one T cell receptor beta chain sequence, with context. As yet, its antigen is unknown. It was RNA transcripts that yielded the amplified TCR beta CDR3 regions. The HTBI primer set was used in a first-round RT-PCR of the TCR CDR3. Using its own MiXCR run on the multiplex PCR reads, TCRdb lists one record per CDR3 protein. The top ten hold 8.9% of the sample, which has approximately 870,000 distinct CDR3 sequences, 35% to 45% seen once. This entry belongs to a study of T cells in Graves' hyperthyroidism and ophthalmopathy. Study-wide results and limits: A model built on 13 V-J features separated ophthalmopathy from stable hyperthyroidism.

Sequencing was done on a sample of blood. The TCR sequence derives from a man aged 18 to 35 with Graves' hyperthyroidism.

This CDR3 reads CASSYSISAAENTEAFF. The CDR3 nucleotides are TGTGCCAGCAGTTACTCGATTTCGGCAGCGGAGAACACTGAAGCTTTCTTT. The genes are TRBV25-1 and TRBJ1-1; D remains ambiguous. With 5 bases removed from V and 1 base from J, the gap between germline ends came to 20 bases. The CDR3 is 17 amino acids. Germline V lookup: CDR1 MGHDK, CDR2 SYGVNS.